This entry is about one TCR beta chain. Its antigen remains unidentified. No much larger clone exists at a distance of one base, and base qualities are not known. Each PCR received spiked-in synthetic TCR analog templates so that absolute template abundance could be estimated from read counts. TCRbeta CDR3 regions were amplified from genomic DNA with bias-controlled V and J gene primers using the immunoSEQ assay. Sequencing of rearranged TCRbeta segments was done at approximately 20X coverage. The original pipeline was this. Sequencing errors were corrected by clustering and CDR3s were annotated against IMGT to assign V, D and J genes. Out-of-frame and stop-codon sequences were excluded, and only productive TCRbeta rearrangements were used in downstream analyses. Clonality was computed as one minus Shannon entropy normalized by the log of the number of unique productive sequences. Fisher's exact test with Benjamini-Hochberg correction, using a cutoff of adjusted p below 0.01, was how clones that differed between time points or between blood and tumor were identified. TCRdb limited this immuneACCESS table to in-frame rearrangements with V and J called. A share of clones is missing; checked studies link under half to unresolved V genes, and the rest is unexplained. V and J calls and clone size come straight from that table; D and trimming were deduced from the DNA. The sample profile shows about 57,000 clones; approximately 80% of them were found once. 5% to 7% of the sample goes to the ten largest clones.

The sample originates from a study of PD-L1 blockade in urothelial cancer (dated by TCRdb to between 2016 and 2019). At the level of the whole study: All patients started therapy at some point between 2014 and 2016 and received atezolizumab 1,200 mg intravenously every 3 weeks. Twenty-five of 29 patients were males with bladder-origin urothelial cancer, and 18 of 29 reported a prior smoking history. An ECOG performance status of 0 or 1 was recorded for the patients, and 0 to 3 prior chemotherapy regimens had been received by the patients. Blood samples were analyzed 3 weeks after the start of treatment (second dose) and 6 weeks after the start of treatment. Blood samples yielded a median of about 150,000 T cells and around 80,000 unique TCRs, with median clonality around 0.083. An exploratory multi-omic analysis was conducted of the somatic, immune and clinical correlates of response to PD-L1 blockade with atezolizumab in urothelial cancer. Pretreatment tumor samples, along with matched peripheral blood serially collected before and after atezolizumab treatment, were subjected to TCR sequencing. Durable clinical benefit was defined as a progression-free survival longer than 6 months, and TCR features were additionally tested against progression-free survival and overall survival. In the same patients, pretreatment tumors underwent whole exome sequencing and RNA sequencing in addition to TCR sequencing. Fewer than ten patients reached durable clinical benefit, while 20 patients did not. Pretreatment blood TCR-seq was available for about 27 patients, at least one posttreatment blood collection was obtained for 25 or so patients, and tumor TCR-seq was available for 25 or so patients.

In the germline V gene, CDR1 corresponds to ENHRY and CDR2 to SYGVKD. CDR3 length: 15 amino acids, cysteine to phenylalanine. Only CDR3 DNA is held: 45 bases, read in frame from base 1. The germline V and J ends show losses of 0 bases and 7 bases respectively, and no gene match explains 6 bases of the junction. In the paper's terms, the time point label means: pretreatment peripheral blood. A total of under 35 patients with locally advanced or metastatic urothelial carcinoma, treated at Memorial Sloan Kettering on a trial protocol, made up the cohort. Peripheral blood mononuclear cells were collected from each patient pretreatment and during treatment, giving between 1 and 8 total time points per patient. The Qiagen DNeasy Blood extraction kit was used to purify genomic DNA from total PBMCs and from tumor samples. PBMCs were collected pretreatment and during treatment, and were isolated and stored as previously described.

Points the paper makes about the study in general: Among patients with durable benefit, tumor-associated TCR clones showed greater expansion in peripheral blood 3 weeks after treatment started (n ≈ 20, p = 0.022). A pretreatment peripheral blood TCR clonality below the median was linked to improved progression-free and overall survival. Because of the small sample size (n ≈ 30) and the many exploratory analyses performed, the results are intended to be regarded as hypothesis-generating.

The specimen was PBMCs, collected around atezolizumab (anti-PD-L1) treatment. The clonotype comes from a man in his sixties or seventies with urothelial cancer. The V and J segments used are TRBV10-3 and TRBJ1-2, with 9 central nucleotides matching TRBD1. This receptor has the CDR3 CAISESKQGARGYTF. Read as DNA, the sequence is TGTGCCATCAGTGAGTCGAAACAGGGGGCGCGTGGCTACACCTTC.